The 8 T cell receptor beta chains below come from one sample, sequenced in a study of response to subunit inactivated influenza vaccine. Each CDR3 protein gets one entry after TCRdb re-called the RT-PCR reads with MiXCR. The sample has about 520,000 distinct CDR3 sequences, over 25% seen once. Material: CD4+ T cells sorted from PBMCs, obtained 5 to 6 days after vaccination. Every receptor here comes from a man in his fifties or sixties who received an inactivated influenza vaccine.

This chain uses TRBV11-2 with TRBJ2-3; 8 nucleotides match TRBD2. The CDR3 is 16 amino acids. Germline V gives CDR1 SGHAT, CDR2 FQNNGV. J gave up 2 bases and V 6 bases, and 10 bases lay outside the gene matches. The CDR3 here is CASSSGRGFNTDTQYF. For the CDR3, the DNA is TGTGCCAGCAGTTCCGGGAGGGGCTTTAACACAGATACGCAGTATTTT. Complete variable domain (other parts from reference TRBV11-2 and TRBJ2-3): EAGVAQSPRYKIIEKRQSVAFWCNPISGHATLYWYQQILGQGPKLLIQFQNNGVVDDSQLPKDRFSAERLKGVDSTLKIQPAKLEDSAVYLCASSSGRGFNTDTQYFGPGTRLTVL.

The chain employs TRBV7-3 and TRBJ2-5, with D tentatively TRBD2 (5 bases). V lost 1 base and J 5 bases, leaving 14 bases between the germline ends. The CDR3 runs 15 residues. CDR1 and CDR2 from the germline V gene are SGHTA and FQGTGA. Written as DNA, the CDR3 is TGTGCCAGCAGCTTAAGATGGGGAGTTGGGGAGACCCAGTACTTC. Translated: CASSLRWGVGETQYF.

This clonotype was counted only a few times. J is TRBJ1-5 and V is TRBV20-1; maybe TRBD1 (6 bases). CDR3 length equals 12 residues. Germline-derived CDR1 and CDR2 are DFQATT and SNEGSKA (reference sequence). V lost 3 bases to trimming and J lost 6 bases, with 9 bases between them. The CDR3 DNA follows: TGCAGTGCTAGTGTCAGGGGTCAGCCCCAGCATTTT. As protein: CSASVRGQPQHF.

The V and J genes are TRBV5-1 and TRBJ2-5, with no clear D. Trimming stripped 7 bases from V and 2 bases from J, with 9 bases between. Germline V gene lookup returns CDR1 SGHRS and CDR2 YFSETQ. The CDR3 is 12 amino acids. Written as DNA, the CDR3 is TGCGCCAGCCGGCAAGAGCAAGAGACCCAGTACTTC. Its translation: CASRQEQETQYF.

This clonotype showed up just a few times. The chain is built from TRBV11-2 and TRBJ2-1; 10 bases are shared with TRBD2. In germline, CDR1 is SGHAT, CDR2 FQNNGV. The CDR3 is 16 amino acids. V shed 3 bases and J 6 bases; nucleotides not matched to a gene: 8. CDR3 in amino acids: CASSFTWTSGFNEQFF. The CDR3 region has the DNA TGTGCCAGCAGCTTCACGTGGACTAGCGGCTTCAATGAGCAGTTCTTC.

This clonotype was observed a handful of times. This sequence joins TRBV12-3 or TRBV12-4 and TRBJ1-2; 8 bases fit TRBD1. The junction had 9 bases not matched to a gene; V was cut back by 5 bases and J by 10 bases. This CDR3 comprises 13 residues. The CDR3 here is CASSKDRGRDYTF. The CDR3 coding sequence is TGTGCCAGCAGTAAAGACAGGGGAAGGGACTACACCTTC.

For this clonotype: A read error is possible here, since a much larger clone lies one base away. The chain joins TRBV6-2 or TRBV6-3 to TRBJ2-6; D unresolved. This CDR3 region has 13 residues. Germline V gene lookup returns CDR1 MNHEY and CDR2 SVGEGT. Trimming took 1 base from V and 3 from J, leaving 1 base between them. CDR3 coding DNA: TGTGCCAGCAGTTACTTTGGGGCCAACGTCCTGACTTTC. Translation: CASSYFGANVLTF.

This chain connects TRBV20-1 to TRBJ2-7; no clear D. Trimming stripped 3 bases from V and 3 bases from J, with 12 bases between. Germline values: CDR1 DFQATT, CDR2 SNEGSKA (reference sequence). CDR3 length equals 13 residues. The DNA for the CDR3 is TGCAGTGCTAGTGTTGGGCAGTACTACGAGCAGTACTTC. It yields the protein CSASVGQYYEQYF.